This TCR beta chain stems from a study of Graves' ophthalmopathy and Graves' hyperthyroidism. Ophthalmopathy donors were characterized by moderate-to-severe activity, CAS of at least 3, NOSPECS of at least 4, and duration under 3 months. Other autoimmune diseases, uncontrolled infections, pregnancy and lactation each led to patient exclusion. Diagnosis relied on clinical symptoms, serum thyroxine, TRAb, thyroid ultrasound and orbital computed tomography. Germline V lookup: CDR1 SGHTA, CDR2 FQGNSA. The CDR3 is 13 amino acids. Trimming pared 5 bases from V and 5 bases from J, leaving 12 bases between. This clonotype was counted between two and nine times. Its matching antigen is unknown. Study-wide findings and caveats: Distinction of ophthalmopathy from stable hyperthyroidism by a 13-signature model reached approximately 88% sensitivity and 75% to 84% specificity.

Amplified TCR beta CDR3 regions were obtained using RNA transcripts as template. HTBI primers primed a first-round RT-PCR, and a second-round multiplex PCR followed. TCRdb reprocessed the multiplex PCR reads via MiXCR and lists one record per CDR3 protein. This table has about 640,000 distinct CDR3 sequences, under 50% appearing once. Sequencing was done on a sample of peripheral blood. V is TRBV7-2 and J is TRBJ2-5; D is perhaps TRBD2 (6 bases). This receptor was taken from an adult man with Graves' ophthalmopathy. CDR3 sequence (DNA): TGTGCCAGCAGCCCCGGACTAACGGAGACCCAGTACTTC. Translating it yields CASSPGLTETQYF.